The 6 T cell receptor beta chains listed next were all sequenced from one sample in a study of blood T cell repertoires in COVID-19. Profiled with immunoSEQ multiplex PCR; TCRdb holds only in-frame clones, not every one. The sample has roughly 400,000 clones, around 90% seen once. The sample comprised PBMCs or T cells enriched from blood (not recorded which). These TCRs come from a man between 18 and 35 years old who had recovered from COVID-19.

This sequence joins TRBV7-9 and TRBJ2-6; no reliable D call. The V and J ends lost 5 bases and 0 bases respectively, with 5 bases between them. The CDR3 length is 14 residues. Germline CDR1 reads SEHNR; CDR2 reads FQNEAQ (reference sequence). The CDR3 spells CASSINSGANVLTF. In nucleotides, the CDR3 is TGTGCCAGCAGCATAAACTCTGGGGCCAACGTCCTGACTTTC.

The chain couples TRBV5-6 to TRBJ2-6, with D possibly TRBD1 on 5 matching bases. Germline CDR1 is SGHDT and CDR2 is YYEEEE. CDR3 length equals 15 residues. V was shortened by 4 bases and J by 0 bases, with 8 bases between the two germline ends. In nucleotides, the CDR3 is TGTGCCAGCAGCGCGACAGTCTCTGGGGCCAACGTCCTGACTTTC. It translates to CASSATVSGANVLTF.

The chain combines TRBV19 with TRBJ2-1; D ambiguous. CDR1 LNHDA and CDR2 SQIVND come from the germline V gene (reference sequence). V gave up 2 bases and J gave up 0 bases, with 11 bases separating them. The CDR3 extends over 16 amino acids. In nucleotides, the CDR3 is TGTGCCAGTAGTATATCGGCGTACAGCTCCTACAATGAGCAGTTCTTC. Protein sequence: CASSISAYSSYNEQFF.

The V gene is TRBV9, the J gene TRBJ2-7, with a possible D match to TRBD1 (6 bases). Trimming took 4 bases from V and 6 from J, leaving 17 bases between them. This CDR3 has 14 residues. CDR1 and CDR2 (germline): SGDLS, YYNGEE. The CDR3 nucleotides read TGTGCCAGCAGCCCCAGGGACATTTTGGGCGAGCAGTACTTC. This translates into CASSPRDILGEQYF.

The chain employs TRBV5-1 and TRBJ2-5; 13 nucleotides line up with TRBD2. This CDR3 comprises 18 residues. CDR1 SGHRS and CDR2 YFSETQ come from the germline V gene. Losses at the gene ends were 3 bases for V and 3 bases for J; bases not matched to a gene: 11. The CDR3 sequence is CASSSRTSGGVIKETQYF. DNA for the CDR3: TGCGCCAGCAGCTCTAGGACTAGCGGGGGAGTCATAAAAGAGACCCAGTACTTC.

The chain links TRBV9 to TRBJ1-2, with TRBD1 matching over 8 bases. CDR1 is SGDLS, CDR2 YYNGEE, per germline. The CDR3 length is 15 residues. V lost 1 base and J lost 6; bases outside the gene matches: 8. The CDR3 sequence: CASSVNQGAMDGYTF. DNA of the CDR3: TGTGCCAGCAGCGTAAATCAGGGGGCAATGGATGGCTACACCTTC.